A selection of T cell receptor beta chains follows, all from one sample in a study of T cell responses to AZD1222 COVID-19 vaccine. TCRdb keeps only in-frame clones here, not all; method: immunoSEQ multiplex PCR. The sample has more than 95,000 clones; around 90% are singletons. The sequenced sample was peripheral blood, obtained on day 0 of AZD1222 vaccination. Receptor source: an adult in good health. Both conserved end residues are part of each CDR3. D genes are given only for firm matches. Expanded clones get a size class; other rows say once, few or many, or leave the size out.

-,TRBV7-2,TRBJ1-2,-,CASSSQSGGVGGYTF,TGTGCCAGCAGCTCCCAATCCGGGGGGGTTGGTGGCTACACCTTC
-,TRBV28,TRBJ1-2,-,CASSLGYHHRNNYGYTF,TGTGCCAGCAGTCTTGGGTACCACCACAGAAATAACTATGGCTACACCTTC
-,TRBV5-6,TRBJ1-4,-,CASSVGDWQNEKLFF,TGTGCCAGCAGCGTGGGGGACTGGCAAAATGAAAAACTGTTTTTT
TRBD1,TRBV27,TRBJ1-1,-,CASNRDRENTEAFF,TGTGCCAGCAACCGGGACAGGGAGAACACTGAAGCTTTCTTT
TRBD2,TRBV11-2,TRBJ2-7,-,CASSLYGLAVSYEQYF,TGTGCCAGCAGCTTATACGGACTAGCGGTCTCCTACGAGCAGTACTTC
TRBD1,TRBV7-9,TRBJ1-1,-,CASSDRTGSTEAFF,TGTGCCAGCAGCGACCGGACAGGGAGCACTGAAGCTTTCTTT
-,TRBV5-4,TRBJ2-1,-,CASSLGVTYNEQFF,TGTGCCAGCAGCTTGGGGGTTACCTACAATGAGCAGTTCTTC
-,TRBV2,TRBJ2-1,-,CASSVFTYEQFF,TGTGCCAGCAGTGTTTTCACGTATGAGCAGTTCTTC
TRBD1,TRBV4-1,TRBJ2-2,-,CASSHRQGSTGELFF,TGCGCCAGCAGCCACCGACAGGGTAGCACCGGGGAGCTGTTTTTT
-,TRBV28,TRBJ2-7,-,CASLGSVGGGYEQYF,TGTGCCAGCTTAGGTTCTGTAGGAGGGGGCTACGAGCAGTACTTC
-,TRBV28,TRBJ1-3,-,CASSSGGPGNTIYF,TGTGCCAGCAGCTCCGGGGGACCTGGAAACACCATATATTTT
TRBD1,TRBV24-1,TRBJ1-4,-,CATSEGTVSTNEKLFF,TGTGCCACCAGTGAAGGGACAGTATCCACTAATGAAAAACTGTTTTTT
-,TRBV6-5,TRBJ2-7,-,CASTTFLGAYEQYF,TGTGCCAGCACGACTTTTCTTGGAGCGTACGAGCAGTACTTC
-,TRBV6-2/TRBV6-3,TRBJ1-6,-,CASSYSGSSYNSPLHF,TGTGCCAGCAGTTACTCGGGCAGCTCCTATAATTCACCCCTCCACTTT
-,TRBV29-1,TRBJ1-2,-,CSVDTYGYTF,TGCAGCGTTGATACATATGGCTACACCTTC
-,TRBV10-3,TRBJ1-1,-,CAISVSENTEAFF,TGTGCCATCAGTGTATCAGAGAACACTGAAGCTTTCTTT
-,TRBV27,TRBJ1-1,-,CASSLYGSHPAGFF,TGTGCCAGCAGTTTATACGGTTCGCACCCCGCGGGTTTCTTT
-,TRBV28,TRBJ2-5,once,CASSLDRLYQETQYF,TGTGCCAGCAGTTTAGACAGGCTCTACCAAGAGACCCAGTACTTC
-,TRBV19,TRBJ1-5,-,CASSFQGGQPQHF,TGTGCCAGTAGTTTTCAGGGCGGGCAGCCCCAGCATTTT
TRBD2,TRBV18,TRBJ2-7,-,CASSPPGLAAYEQYF,TGTGCCAGCTCACCGCCGGGACTAGCGGCCTACGAGCAGTACTTC